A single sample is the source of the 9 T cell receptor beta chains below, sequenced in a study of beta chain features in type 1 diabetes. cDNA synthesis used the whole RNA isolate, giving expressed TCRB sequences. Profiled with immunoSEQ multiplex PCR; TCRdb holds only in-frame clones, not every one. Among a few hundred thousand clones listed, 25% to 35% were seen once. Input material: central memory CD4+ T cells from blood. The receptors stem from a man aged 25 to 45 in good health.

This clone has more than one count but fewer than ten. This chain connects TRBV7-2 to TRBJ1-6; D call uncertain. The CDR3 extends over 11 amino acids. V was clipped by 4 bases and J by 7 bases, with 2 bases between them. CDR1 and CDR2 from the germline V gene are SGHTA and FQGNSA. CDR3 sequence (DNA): TGTGCCAGCAGCTACAATTCACCCCTCCACTTT. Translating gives CASSYNSPLHF.

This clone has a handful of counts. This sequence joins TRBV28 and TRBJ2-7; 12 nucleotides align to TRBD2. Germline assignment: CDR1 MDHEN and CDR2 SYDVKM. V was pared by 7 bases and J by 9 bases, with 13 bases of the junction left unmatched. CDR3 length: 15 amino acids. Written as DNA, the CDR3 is TGTGCCAGCAATTACCCTAGCGGGAGGGCCCAGGGGCAGTACTTC. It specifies CASNYPSGRAQGQYF.

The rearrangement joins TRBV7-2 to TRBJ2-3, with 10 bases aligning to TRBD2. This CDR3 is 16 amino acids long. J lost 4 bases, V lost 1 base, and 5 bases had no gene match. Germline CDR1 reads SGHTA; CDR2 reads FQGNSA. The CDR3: CASSLDPSGSADTQYF. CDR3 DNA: TGTGCCAGCAGCTTAGACCCTAGCGGGAGCGCAGATACGCAGTATTTT.

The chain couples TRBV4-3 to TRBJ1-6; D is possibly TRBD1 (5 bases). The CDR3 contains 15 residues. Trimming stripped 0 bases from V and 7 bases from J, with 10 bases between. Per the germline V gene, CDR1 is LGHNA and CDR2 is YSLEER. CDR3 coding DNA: TGCGCCAGCAGCCAAGATGGGGGGACGAATTCACCCCTCCACTTT. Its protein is CASSQDGGTNSPLHF.

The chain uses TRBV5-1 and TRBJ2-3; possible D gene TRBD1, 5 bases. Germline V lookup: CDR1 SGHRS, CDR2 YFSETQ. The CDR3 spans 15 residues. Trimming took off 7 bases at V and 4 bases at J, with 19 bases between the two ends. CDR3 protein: CASRSQQGFADTQYF. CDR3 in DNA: TGCGCCAGCCGTTCCCAGCAGGGTTTTGCAGATACGCAGTATTTT.

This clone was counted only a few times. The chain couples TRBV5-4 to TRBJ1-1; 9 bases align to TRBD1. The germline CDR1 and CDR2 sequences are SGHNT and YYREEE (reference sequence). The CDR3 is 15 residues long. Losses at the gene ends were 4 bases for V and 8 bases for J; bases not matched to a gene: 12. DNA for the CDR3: TGTGCCAGCAGCCCCGGACAGGGGTGGTCACAAGAAGCTTTCTTT. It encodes CASSPGQGWSQEAFF.

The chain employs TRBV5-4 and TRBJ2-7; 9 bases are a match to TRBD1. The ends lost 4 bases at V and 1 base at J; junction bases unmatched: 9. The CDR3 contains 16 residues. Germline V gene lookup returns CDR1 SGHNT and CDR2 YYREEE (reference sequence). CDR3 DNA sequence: TGTGCCAGCAGCAGCCTTGGGACAGGGATTTCCTACGAGCAGTACTTC. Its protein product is CASSSLGTGISYEQYF.

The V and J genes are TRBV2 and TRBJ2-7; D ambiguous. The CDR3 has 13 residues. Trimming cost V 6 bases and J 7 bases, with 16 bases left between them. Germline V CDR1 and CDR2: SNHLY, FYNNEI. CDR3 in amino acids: CASRVLSGIEQYF. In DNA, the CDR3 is TGTGCCAGCAGGGTCCTCAGTGGGATTGAGCAGTACTTC.

The CDR3 DNA sequence: TGTGCCATGAGAAAGGCTGAAGCTTTCTTT. This sequence encodes CAMRKAEAFF. The chain has TRBV28 and TRBJ1-1; D uncertain. The CDR3 consists of 10 residues. V was cut by 10 bases and J by 6 bases, with 9 bases left in between. Germline-derived CDR1 and CDR2 are MDHEN and SYDVKM. Based on the CDR3 plus reference TRBV28 and TRBJ1-1, the full variable domain is DVKVTQSSRYLVKRTGEKVFLECVQDMDHENMFWYRQDPGLGLRLIYFSYDVKMKEKGDIPEGYSVSREKKERFSLILESASTNQTSMYLCAMRKAEAFFGQGTRLTVV.